The 11 T cell receptor beta chains below all came from one sample that was sequenced in a study of T-cell reconstitution after alpha-beta-depleted transplantation in children. A TCRbeta library incorporating unique molecular identifiers was prepared. One entry per CDR3 protein results from TCRdb running MiXCR on the PCR reads. The data hold around 680,000 distinct CDR3 sequences, with around 16% observed a single time. The sample consisted of PBMCs from the stem cell graft donor, taken from the stem cell graft. These receptors all come from a human donor who donated a stem cell graft to a child with acute myeloid leukemia.

This clonotype has only one observation. The chain joins TRBV5-1 to TRBJ2-3; no clear D gene. V was trimmed by 0 bases and J by 6 bases, leaving 11 bases between them. CDR3 length equals 14 residues. Germline V gives CDR1 SGHRS, CDR2 YFSETQ. The CDR3 DNA sequence: TGCGCCAGCAGCTTGGCCGCCCAGTTGGATACGCAGTATTTT. Translated, it gives CASSLAAQLDTQYF.

The table lists this clonotype with a few counts. The chain is built from TRBV5-5 and TRBJ1-5; tentative D call: TRBD1 (5 bases). Between the trimmed V and J ends, which lost 2 bases and 1 base, there was a span of 10 bases. The CDR3 spans 15 residues. Germline assignment: CDR1 SGHKS and CDR2 YYEKEE (reference sequence). The chain's CDR3 is CASSLKGSSNQPQHF. Here the CDR3 DNA reads TGTGCCAGCAGCTTAAAGGGGAGCAGCAATCAGCCCCAGCATTTT.

This chain's CDR3 is CASSPILSPTDTQYF. The CDR3 coding sequence is TGTGCCAGCAGCCCGATCCTCAGCCCCACAGATACGCAGTATTTT. The gene calls are TRBV7-9 and TRBJ2-3; no definite D call. The CDR3 runs 15 residues. Germline values: CDR1 SEHNR, CDR2 FQNEAQ (reference sequence). The ends were cut back, 5 bases at V and 2 bases at J, with 14 bases in the middle.

The rearrangement joins TRBV7-9 to TRBJ1-2, with D possibly TRBD1 on 5 matching bases. The CDR3 has 17 residues. Deletions cut 5 bases from V and 2 bases from J, with 21 bases between. Germline CDR1 and CDR2: SEHNR and FQNEAQ (reference sequence). CDR3 protein: CASSDRSTGYRNYGYTF. Written as DNA, the CDR3 is TGTGCCAGCAGCGACCGTAGTACAGGTTACCGGAACTATGGCTACACCTTC. Complete variable domain (other parts from reference TRBV7-9 and TRBJ1-2): DTGVSQNPRHKITKRGQNVTFRCDPISEHNRLYWYRQTLGQGPEFLTYFQNEAQLEKSRLLSDRFSAERPKGSFSTLEIQRTEQGDSAMYLCASSDRSTGYRNYGYTFGSGTRLTVV.

In its sample, this clonotype was seen a few times. This chain links TRBV12-3 or TRBV12-4 with TRBJ2-3; 8 nucleotides align to TRBD2. The CDR3 loop spans 13 amino acids. Trimming cost V 11 bases and J 8 bases; bases outside gene matches: 12. This chain's CDR3 is CAARGEADVTQYF. The CDR3 bases are TGTGCCGCGCGGGGGGAGGCTGATGTTACGCAGTATTTT.

This clonotype was seen once. The gene calls are TRBV4-1 and TRBJ1-1; D is possibly TRBD1 (6 bases). Deletions cut 3 bases from V and 7 bases from J, with 15 bases between. This CDR3 comprises 14 residues. Germline lookup yields CDR1 MGHRA and CDR2 YSYEKL. The CDR3 spells CASSQGRGKDEAFF. CDR3 coding DNA: TGCGCCAGCAGCCAGGGCAGGGGAAAGGATGAAGCTTTCTTT.

The V call is TRBV6-5, the J call TRBJ2-7; 12 bases match TRBD2. CDR1 and CDR2 (germline): MNHEY, SVGAGI. The CDR3 is 15 amino acids. J gave up 4 bases and V 2 bases, and 3 bases lay outside the gene matches. In DNA, the CDR3 is TGTGCCAGCAGTTACCTACTAGCGGGGGGTTACGAGCAGTACGTC. Translation gives CASSYLLAGGYEQYV.

This chain joins TRBV6-1 and TRBJ2-2; 9 bases match TRBD1. Germline CDR1 MNHNS, CDR2 SASEGT. This CDR3 contains 16 residues. V lost 8 bases, J lost 4 bases, and 11 bases stayed unmatched. The CDR3 sequence is CASVPWTGASTGELFF. The CDR3 nucleotides read TGTGCCAGCGTCCCCTGGACAGGGGCCAGCACCGGGGAGCTGTTTTTT.

This clonotype occurred a few times. V is TRBV21-1 and J is TRBJ2-1; no DNA check was done on the table's D call, TRBD1. TRBV21-1 is a known pseudogene. This CDR3 comprises 17 residues. Here the CDR3 DNA reads TGTGCCCGCCCCCGGGGTATGAGGGGGGGCCCGTACAATGAGCAGTTCTTC. Translation: CARPRGMRGGPYNEQFF.

This clonotype was detected a few times. The J gene is TRBJ1-5, the V gene TRBV20-1, with 7 bases identical to TRBD1. The germline gives CDR1 DFQATT, CDR2 SNEGSKA (reference sequence). CDR3 length: 17 amino acids. The V gene end was trimmed by 1 base and the J gene end by 2 bases; junction bases not matched to a gene: 11. This CDR3 reads CSARVGNRGAGNQPQHF. DNA of the CDR3: TGCAGTGCTAGAGTGGGGAACAGGGGCGCCGGCAATCAGCCCCAGCATTTT.

V usage is TRBV29-1 and J usage is TRBJ2-1; TRBD2 matches 7 bases. This CDR3 region has 14 residues. The germline gives CDR1 SQVTM, CDR2 ANQGSEA. V trimming: 7 bases; J trimming: 8 bases; junction bases outside the gene matches: 14. The DNA for the CDR3 is TGCAGCGCGGGAGAGCTTCCCCGGGGGGATGAGCAGTTCTTC. It specifies CSAGELPRGDEQFF.